The entry below describes one T cell receptor (beta chain). The treatment: some 19 received Ad26.COV2.S at low or high dose, single or two shots; a few received placebo; per-sample allocation not given. After the first vaccine or placebo injection, samples were drawn on day 63. Sequencing used immunoSEQ multiplex PCR; TCRdb keeps in-frame clones, though not all of them. The repertoire consists of over 450,000 clones, with about nine tenths occurring once and the leading ten covering over 1.5%. This entry comes from a study of Ad26.COV2.S vaccination and SARS-CoV-2 variants. Turning to the study itself: Intramuscular Ad26.COV2.S doses were given once or twice, 56 days apart.

CDR1 and CDR2 from the germline V gene are MNHEY and SMNVEV (reference sequence). With V trimmed by 0 bases and J by 5 bases, 5 bases remained unmatched. This CDR3 has 16 amino acids. This specimen was peripheral blood, taken in a trial of Ad26.COV2.S vaccine versus placebo. This clonotype was sampled from a person aged 18 to 65 who received the Ad26.COV2.S COVID-19 vaccine or a placebo. The rearrangement joins TRBV27 to TRBJ2-7, with TRBD1 identical over 12 bases. The CDR3 DNA follows: TGTGCCAGCAGTTTATCGCCAGGGACAGGGGGCGACGAGCAGTACTTC. Translated: CASSLSPGTGGDEQYF.